Following are 10 T cell receptor beta chains from one sample sequenced in a study of T cell changes during pregnancy in multiple sclerosis (dated by TCRdb to the late 2010s). Libraries were constructed by the immunoSEQ multiplex PCR assay. Entries here come from immuneACCESS through TCRdb and include only in-frame sequences with V and J called. Some clones fail to appear in such tables; in the studies checked, an unresolved V gene covers under half of the shortfall, and the cause of the remainder is unknown. In all, the sample holds about 76,000 clones, and just over 90% of those were seen once. The ten top clones hold more than 2% of the sample. Sequenced here: peripheral blood, sampled in the second trimester of pregnancy. The receptors stem from a female donor with multiple sclerosis, enrolled in a pregnancy study.

J is TRBJ2-5 and V is TRBV27, with 8 bases matching TRBD1. Trimming cost V 2 bases and J 7 bases; bases outside gene matches: 3. The CDR3 loop spans 13 amino acids. The V gene's germline CDR1 is MNHEY and CDR2 SMNVEV (reference sequence). For the CDR3, the DNA is TGTGCCAGCAGTTTAGGACAGGGAGGGACCCAGTACTTC. Protein: CASSLGQGGTQYF.

The J gene is TRBJ2-7, the V gene TRBV5-4, with D unresolved. The V gene's germline CDR1 is SGHNT and CDR2 YYREEE (reference sequence). V lost 0 bases and J lost 8, with 12 bases in between. The CDR3 spans 13 residues. CDR3 bases: TGTGCCAGCAGCTTGGACCCCGAGGAGAAGCAGTACTTC. Translated, it gives CASSLDPEEKQYF.

The V call is TRBV7-9, the J call TRBJ1-5; unclear D gene. The CDR3 runs 12 residues. The ends were cut back, 6 bases at V and 12 bases at J, with 15 bases in the middle. Germline V lookup: CDR1 SEHNR, CDR2 FQNEAQ (reference sequence). The CDR3 sequence is CASSTDSSLQHF. CDR3 sequence (DNA): TGTGCCAGCAGTACCGACTCCAGTCTCCAGCATTTT.

The V and J genes are TRBV6-5 and TRBJ2-7; 7 bases align to TRBD2. V gave up 7 bases and J gave up 4 bases; unmatched junction bases: 10. Germline V CDR1 and CDR2: MNHEY, SVGAGI. This CDR3 has 14 amino acids. CDR3 coding DNA: TGTGCCAGCACCCCGGGGGGACGGCTTTACGAGCAGTACTTC. The encoded protein is CASTPGGRLYEQYF.

The rearrangement uses TRBV9 and TRBJ2-3; 8 bases map to TRBD2. The germline V gene has CDR1 SGDLS and CDR2 YYNGEE. V lost 6 bases, J lost 2 bases, and 5 bases stayed unmatched. The CDR3 is 14 residues long. The DNA for the CDR3 is TGTGCCAGCACCCCGGGGGGGTTCACAGATACGCAGTATTTT. Its translation: CASTPGGFTDTQYF.

The chain is built from TRBV10-2 and TRBJ2-3; 7 nucleotides agree with TRBD2. The CDR3 sequence is 12 residues long. The trim removed 6 bases at V and 6 bases at J, leaving 3 bases unmatched. The germline V gene has CDR1 WSHSY and CDR2 SAAADI. The CDR3 bases are TGCGCCAGCAGCGGACTAGGCGATACGCAGTATTTT. Its translation: CASSGLGDTQYF.

The CDR3 sequence is CASSLERTSKTYEQYF. The CDR3 DNA reads as TGTGCCAGCAGCTTAGAGAGGACATCCAAGACCTACGAGCAGTACTTC. The chain joins TRBV7-9 to TRBJ2-7; D might be TRBD1 (5 bases). Trimming removed 1 base at V and 2 bases at J, with 15 bases between. Germline V gene data show CDR1 as SEHNR and CDR2 as FQNEAQ (reference sequence). CDR3 length: 16 amino acids.

V gene TRBV9 combines with J gene TRBJ2-7, with no clear D. Germline values: CDR1 SGDLS, CDR2 YYNGEE. The ends were cut back, 3 bases at V and 4 bases at J, with 8 bases in the middle. This CDR3 is built from 12 residues. CDR3 protein: CASSGVNYEQYF. The CDR3 DNA follows: TGTGCCAGCAGCGGAGTGAATTACGAGCAGTACTTC.

The chain has TRBV6-1 and TRBJ2-7, with D possibly being TRBD2 (6 bases). The CDR3 is 14 amino acids. V lost 2 bases and J lost 1, with 9 bases in between. Germline V gene sequence: CDR1 MNHNS, CDR2 SASEGT. The CDR3: CASSEMEGSYEQYF. CDR3 nucleotides: TGTGCCAGCAGTGAAATGGAGGGTTCCTACGAGCAGTACTTC.

V gene TRBV19 combines with J gene TRBJ1-5; weak D call: TRBD1 (6 bases). Looked up from germline, CDR1 is LNHDA and CDR2 is SQIVND (reference sequence). Trimming shortened V by 5 bases and J by 6 bases, and 14 bases separated the two germline ends. The CDR3 loop spans 14 amino acids. The CDR3 loop reads CASSLQGEGQPQHF. In DNA form, the CDR3 reads TGTGCCAGTAGTTTACAGGGTGAAGGTCAGCCCCAGCATTTT.